The clone carrying this TCR beta chain was seen many times. The target antigen is unknown. The entry originates in a study of spatial heterogeneity in lung cancer. Study overall: Each unique TCR and UMI combination was seen more than ten times on average in raw reads. Study observations and caveats: Intratumoral expanded alpha and beta TCR counts were found to track tumor mutation counts.

Time point indicated: sample taken at primary tumor resection. Whole RNA came from tumor, nontumor lung or frozen PBMC and was sequenced without being sorted. The CDR3 runs to 14 residues. V shed 0 bases and J shed 2 bases, with 7 bases lying between them. Germline V lookup: CDR1 SGHRS, CDR2 YFSETQ. TCRdb processed the 5' RACE reads anew with MiXCR; each CDR3 protein has one entry. The sample lists about 15,000 distinct CDR3 sequences; 6.5% to 8% were seen once. This receptor was identified in a male donor with early-stage non-small cell lung cancer. This chain uses TRBV5-1 with TRBJ2-3; D call uncertain. The input for sequencing was lung tumor tissue, taken at surgery. CDR3 bases: TGCGCCAGCAGCTTGGATGTTCCCACAGATACGCAGTATTTT. Translating gives CASSLDVPTDTQYF.